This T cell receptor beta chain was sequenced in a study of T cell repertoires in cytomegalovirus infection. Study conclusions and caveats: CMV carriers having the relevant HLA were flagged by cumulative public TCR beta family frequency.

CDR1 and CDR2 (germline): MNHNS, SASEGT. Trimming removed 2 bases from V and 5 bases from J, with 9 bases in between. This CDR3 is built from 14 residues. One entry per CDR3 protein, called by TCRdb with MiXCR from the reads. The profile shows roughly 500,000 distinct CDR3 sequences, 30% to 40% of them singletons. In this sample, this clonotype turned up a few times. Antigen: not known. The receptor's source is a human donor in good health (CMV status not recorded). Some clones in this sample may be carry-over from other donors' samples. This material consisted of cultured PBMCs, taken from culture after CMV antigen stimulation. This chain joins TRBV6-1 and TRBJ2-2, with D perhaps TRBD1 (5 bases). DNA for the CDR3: TGTGCCAGCAGTGAACAGGGTCTAACCGGGGAGCTGTTTTTT. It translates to CASSEQGLTGELFF.